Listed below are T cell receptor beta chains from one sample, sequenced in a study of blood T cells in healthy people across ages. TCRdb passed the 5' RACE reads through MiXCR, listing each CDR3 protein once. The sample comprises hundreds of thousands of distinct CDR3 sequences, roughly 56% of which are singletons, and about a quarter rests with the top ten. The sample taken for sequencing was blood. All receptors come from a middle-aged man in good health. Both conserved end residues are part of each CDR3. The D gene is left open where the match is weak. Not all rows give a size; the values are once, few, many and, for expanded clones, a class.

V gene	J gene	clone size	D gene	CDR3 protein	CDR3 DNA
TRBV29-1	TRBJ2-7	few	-	CSVEDLNRGAVYEQYF	TGCAGCGTTGAAGATCTCAATAGGGGGGCGGTTTACGAGCAGTACTTC
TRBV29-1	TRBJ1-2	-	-	CSVVPDSFDGYTF	TGCAGCGTTGTTCCCGACAGTTTTGATGGCTACACCTTC
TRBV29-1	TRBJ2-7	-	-	CRDRSSYNEQYF	TGCAGGGACCGGAGCTCCTACAATGAGCAGTACTTC
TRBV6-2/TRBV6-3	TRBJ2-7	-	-	CASSFRAGASYEQYF	TGTGCCAGCAGTTTTCGGGCCGGGGCCTCCTACGAGCAGTACTTC
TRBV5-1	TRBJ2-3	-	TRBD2	CASTSRAGGPSTDTQYF	TGCGCCAGCACCTCGAGGGCGGGGGGCCCCAGCACAGATACGCAGTATTTT
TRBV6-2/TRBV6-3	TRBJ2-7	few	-	CASTVEGSSSYEQYF	TGTGCCAGCACCGTCGAAGGGAGTAGCTCCTACGAGCAGTACTTC
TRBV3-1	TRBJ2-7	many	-	CASSPTIGGEQYF	TGTGCCAGCAGCCCCACTATCGGCGGCGAGCAGTACTTC
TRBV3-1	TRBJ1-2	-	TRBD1	CASSHGTGGDYGYTF	TGTGCCAGCAGCCACGGGACAGGGGGCGACTATGGCTACACCTTC
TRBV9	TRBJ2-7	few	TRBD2	CASSPRTSGSSGASYEQYF	TGTGCCAGCAGCCCTAGGACTAGCGGGAGTTCAGGGGCCTCCTACGAGCAGTACTTC
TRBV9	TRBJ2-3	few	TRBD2	CASSVDGTSQADTQYF	TGTGCCAGCAGCGTAGACGGGACTAGCCAAGCAGATACGCAGTATTTT
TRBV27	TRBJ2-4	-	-	CASSVLPPGGEQYF	TGTGCCAGCAGTGTACTGCCCCCAGGGGGGGAACAGTACTTC
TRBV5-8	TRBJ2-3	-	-	CASSLFKATDTQYF	TGTGCCAGCAGCTTGTTCAAAGCCACAGATACGCAGTATTTT
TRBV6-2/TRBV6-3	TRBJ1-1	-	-	CASSYVQDTEAFF	TGTGCCAGCAGTTACGTCCAGGACACTGAAGCTTTCTTT
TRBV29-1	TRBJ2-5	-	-	CSVGAVETQYF	TGCAGCGTTGGGGCAGTAGAGACCCAGTACTTC
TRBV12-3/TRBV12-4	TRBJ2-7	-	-	CASSWVSYNEQYF	TGTGCCAGCAGTTGGGTATCTTACAATGAGCAGTACTTC
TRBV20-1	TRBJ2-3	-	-	CSARVYSLVSDTQYF	TGCAGTGCTAGAGTATACAGCTTAGTGTCAGATACGCAGTATTTT
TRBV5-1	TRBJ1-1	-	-	CASKLTQMNTEAFF	TGCGCCAGCAAGTTGACACAGATGAACACTGAAGCTTTCTTT
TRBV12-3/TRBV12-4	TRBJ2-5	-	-	CASSPKVRTMRETQYF	TGTGCCAGCAGCCCAAAGGTTAGGACGATGAGGGAGACCCAGTACTTC
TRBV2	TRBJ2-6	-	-	CASSPTESWGVSGANVLTF	TGTGCCAGCAGTCCGACAGAATCCTGGGGCGTTTCTGGGGCCAACGTCCTGACTTTC
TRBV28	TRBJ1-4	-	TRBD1	CASSLRQGLADEKLFF	TGTGCCAGCAGTTTGCGACAGGGGCTGGCTGATGAAAAACTGTTTTTT
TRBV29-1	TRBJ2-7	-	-	CSVANRLTDYEQYF	TGCAGCGTTGCTAATAGGCTGACCGACTACGAGCAGTACTTC
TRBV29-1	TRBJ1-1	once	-	CSAPARGATEAFF	TGCAGCGCGCCGGCCAGGGGAGCCACTGAAGCTTTCTTT
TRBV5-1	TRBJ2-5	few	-	CASSSIPRDEHQETQYF	TGCGCCAGCAGCTCAATTCCCCGGGACGAACACCAAGAGACCCAGTACTTC
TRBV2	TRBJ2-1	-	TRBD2	CASSGLGGRRYNEQFF	TGTGCCAGCAGTGGATTAGGCGGGAGACGGTACAATGAGCAGTTCTTC
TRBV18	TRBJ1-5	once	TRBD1	CASSPTGQGFGNQPQHF	TGTGCCAGCTCACCTACGGGACAGGGATTTGGGAATCAGCCCCAGCATTTT
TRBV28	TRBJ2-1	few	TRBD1	CASSLTGGGYNEQFF	TGTGCCAGCAGCCTAACAGGGGGCGGCTACAATGAGCAGTTCTTC
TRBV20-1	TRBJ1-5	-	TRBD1	CSAVRGQGLSQPQHF	TGCAGTGCTGTGAGGGGGCAGGGTCTTAGTCAGCCCCAGCATTTT
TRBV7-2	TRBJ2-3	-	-	CASSPTFSQTDTQYF	TGTGCCAGCAGCCCAACATTCTCTCAGACAGATACGCAGTATTTT
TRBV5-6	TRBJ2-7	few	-	CASSASPPAGNVYEQYF	TGTGCCAGCAGCGCCTCTCCCCCCGCGGGAAACGTCTACGAGCAGTACTTC
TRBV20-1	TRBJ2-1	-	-	CSARGAENEQFF	TGCAGTGCTAGAGGGGCGGAAAATGAGCAGTTCTTC
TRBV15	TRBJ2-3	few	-	CATRGPHHRTDTQYF	TGTGCCACTCGAGGGCCACACCACCGCACAGATACGCAGTATTTT
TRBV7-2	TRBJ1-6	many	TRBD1	CASSLVGQGVYNSPLHF	TGTGCCAGCAGCTTAGTAGGACAGGGGGTTTATAATTCACCCCTCCACTTT
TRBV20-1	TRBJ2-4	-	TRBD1	CSASQGQGFIDIQYF	TGCAGTGCTAGTCAGGGACAGGGTTTTATTGACATTCAGTACTTC
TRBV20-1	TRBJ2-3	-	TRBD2	CSVAERGPGTDTQYF	TGCAGTGTTGCAGAGCGGGGACCCGGCACAGATACGCAGTATTTT
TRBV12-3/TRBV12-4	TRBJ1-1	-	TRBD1	CASSLGQGAVTNTEAFF	TGTGCCAGCAGTTTAGGACAGGGGGCTGTGACGAACACTGAAGCTTTCTTT
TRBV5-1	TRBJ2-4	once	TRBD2	CASSDGTSEKNIQYF	TGCGCCAGCAGCGACGGGACTAGCGAAAAAAACATTCAGTACTTC
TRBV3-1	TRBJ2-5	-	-	CASSRDSGPETQYF	TGTGCCAGCAGCCGTGACTCGGGTCCGGAGACCCAGTACTTC
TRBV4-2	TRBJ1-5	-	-	CASSQGGAGISNQPQHF	TGTGCCAGCAGCCAAGGGGGAGCAGGGATCAGCAATCAGCCCCAGCATTTT
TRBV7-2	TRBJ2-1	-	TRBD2	CASSERSGAASIWQFF	TGTGCCAGCAGCGAGAGGAGCGGGGCGGCCTCGATATGGCAGTTCTTC
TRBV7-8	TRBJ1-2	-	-	CASSPRTSGGTGYTF	TGTGCCAGCAGCCCAAGGACCTCCGGGGGGACGGGCTACACCTTC
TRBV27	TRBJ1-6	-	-	CAKAVSPLHF	TGTGCCAAGGCGGTGTCACCCCTCCACTTT
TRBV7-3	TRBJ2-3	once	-	CASSWSLESGTDTQYF	TGTGCCAGCAGCTGGTCACTAGAATCGGGCACAGATACGCAGTATTTT
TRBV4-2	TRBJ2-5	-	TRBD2	CASSQDLGGSGRRNEQYF	TGTGCCAGCAGCCAAGATCTCGGAGGGAGCGGGAGGAGGAATGAGCAGTACTTC
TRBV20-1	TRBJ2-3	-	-	CSASMRISTDTQYF	TGCAGTGCTAGTATGAGGATCTCCACAGATACGCAGTATTTT
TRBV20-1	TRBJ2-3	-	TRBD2	CSARSAGGSDPAYF	TGCAGTGCTAGATCAGCGGGGGGATCAGACCCGGCGTATTTT